This T cell receptor (beta chain) derives from a study of CXCR3-negative and CXCR3-positive naive CD8 T cells. TRB cDNA was prepared as libraries by UMI-labeled 5' RACE. TCRdb reprocessed the 5' RACE reads and stores each CDR3 protein as one record, lacking DNA. The data show around 60,000 distinct CDR3 sequences, and the top ten clones hold about 0.57%. About this clonotype itself: The antigen is not known.

Germline-derived CDR1 and CDR2 are SGHRS and YFSETQ. The length of the CDR3 is 15 residues. The study's findings and limits: CXCR3-positive naive cells had more hydrophobic TRB CDR3s than CXCR3-negative naive cells.

The chain is built from TRBV5-1 and TRBJ2-1; as DNA is missing, the TRBD2 call by TCRdb cannot be tested. Sequencing input: naive CXCR3+ CD8+ T cells from blood. Regarding subset: CD45RO-CCR7+CD27+CD95- naive CD8+ T cells expressing CXCR3 (TNR3+). The TCR comes from a human donor in good health. Some clones in this sample may be carry-over from other donors' samples. CDR3 sequence: CASSISGGAYNEQFF.